The 9 T cell receptor beta chains given below trace back to one sample, sequenced in a study of cytotoxic CD8 clonotypes in ibrutinib-treated CLL (dated by TCRdb to about 2021). Receptor amplification or capture employed the immunoSEQ multiplex PCR assay. Held by TCRdb, this immuneACCESS table contains in-frame sequences only and omits some clones. Under half of the omission traces to an unresolved V gene where checked; the cause of the rest is unknown. Here the sample has approximately 90,000 clones; roughly four fifths occur a single time. The top ten constitute around 24% of the sample. The time point label, as the study defines it: roughly 23 months on ibrutinib. Sequencing was performed on PBMCs, taken after 24 months of ibrutinib treatment. The receptors were gathered from a human donor with chronic lymphocytic leukemia.

A few counts support this clone. V is TRBV18 and J is TRBJ1-1; TRBD1 might be the D (6 bases). V was pared by 4 bases and J by 1 base, with 13 bases between. This CDR3 is built from 15 residues. From germline, CDR1 is KGHSH and CDR2 LQKENI. Written as DNA, the CDR3 is TGTGCCAGCTCACTCGGGAGGGGACAGAACACTGAAGCTTTCTTT. Amino acids: CASSLGRGQNTEAFF.

The rearrangement uses TRBV7-3 and TRBJ2-3, with 9 bases matching TRBD2. J was trimmed by 7 bases and V by 3 bases; bases with no gene match: 17. In germline, CDR1 is SGHTA, CDR2 FQGTGA. CDR3 length: 18 residues. The CDR3 region has the DNA TGTGCCAGCAGCTTTTGGCCCTCCGGTAGCGGGAGCGCGAATACGCAGTATTTT. This sequence encodes CASSFWPSGSGSANTQYF.

The chain has TRBV10-3 and TRBJ2-5; 7 bases align to TRBD2. V dropped 3 bases and J dropped 3; count of bases not matched to a gene: 10. This CDR3 is built from 16 residues. CDR1 ENHRY and CDR2 SYGVKD come from the germline V gene. The CDR3 bases are TGTGCCATCAGTGATCAAGTGCGGGAGCGAAAAGAGACCCAGTACTTC. Protein: CAISDQVRERKETQYF.

This clone appeared a single time. The rearrangement links TRBV4-1 to TRBJ2-2; D gene ambiguous. Germline CDR1 reads MGHRA; CDR2 reads YSYEKL. The CDR3 consists of 15 residues. Trimming cost V 4 bases and J 0 bases, with 9 bases left between them. CDR3 nucleotides: TGCGCCAGCAGCCGAAGCCTGTCGAACACCGGGGAGCTGTTTTTT. Its translation: CASSRSLSNTGELFF.

The rearrangement uses TRBV28 and TRBJ2-1; TRBD2 matches at 9 bases. CDR3 size: 17 residues. CDR1 is MDHEN, CDR2 SYDVKM, per germline. Trimming took 3 bases from V and 1 from J; bases not matched to a gene: 7. This CDR3 is CASSLWASGVSYNEQFF. The CDR3 DNA sequence: TGTGCCAGCAGTTTGTGGGCTAGCGGGGTTTCCTACAATGAGCAGTTCTTC.

This chain connects TRBV28 to TRBJ2-7, with 8 bases lining up with TRBD2. The CDR3 has 14 amino acids. Per the germline V gene, CDR1 is MDHEN and CDR2 is SYDVKM. V shed 4 bases and J 2 bases; nucleotides not matched to a gene: 4. The CDR3 nucleotides read TGTGCCAGCAGTTCCCCGGGGGGGACCTACGAGCAGTACTTC. Protein: CASSSPGGTYEQYF. Variable domain in full (rest from reference TRBV28 and TRBJ2-7): DVKVTQSSRYLVKRTGEKVFLECVQDMDHENMFWYRQDPGLGLRLIYFSYDVKMKEKGDIPEGYSVSREKKERFSLILESASTNQTSMYLCASSSPGGTYEQYFGPGTRLTVT.

The V and J genes are TRBV11-2 and TRBJ1-2, with D possibly being TRBD1 (5 bases). The CDR3 spans 12 residues. CDR1 is SGHAT and CDR2 is FQNNGV in the germline V gene. Trimming pared 4 bases from V and 7 bases from J, leaving 10 bases between. In nucleotides, the CDR3 is TGTGCCAGCAGCTCGGGGAGGGGTGGCTACACCTTC. This codes for CASSSGRGGYTF.

V is TRBV6-1 and J is TRBJ2-7; TRBD2 matches at 8 bases. Germline loops: CDR1 MNHNS, CDR2 SASEGT. CDR3 length: 17 residues. V lost 2 bases and J lost 2; bases outside the gene matches: 11. The CDR3 coding sequence is TGTGCCAGCAGTGAACGGATCGGGACTAGAACCACCTACGAGCAGTACTTC. Its protein is CASSERIGTRTTYEQYF.

This clone appeared a few times. The rearrangement uses TRBV19 and TRBJ1-2; TRBD1 matches 8 bases. Germline assignment: CDR1 LNHDA and CDR2 SQIVND (reference sequence). V was clipped by 4 bases and J by 2 bases; unmatched bases: 6. This CDR3 region has 15 residues. This CDR3 reads CASSNSGTGNYGYTF. The CDR3 nucleotides are TGTGCCAGTAGTAACTCCGGGACAGGCAACTATGGCTACACCTTC.